This is a list of T cell receptor beta chains from one sample in a study of cytomegalovirus exposure and HLA in healthy donors. The repertoire was sequenced with immunoSEQ multiplex PCR; TCRdb's copy has only in-frame clones and lacks some. The table has approximately 120,000 clones, around 94% seen once. Sample: PBMCs. These receptors were taken from a woman between 18 and 30 years old in good health and CMV-seronegative. CDR3s include the opening cysteine and the closing phenylalanine or tryptophan. A D gene is named only where the DNA matches it firmly. A row's size may be missing; if present it is once, few, many or a size class.

D	V	J	size	CDR3	DNA
TRBD1	TRBV2	TRBJ1-4	NA	CASHGQGRNEKLFF	TGTGCCAGCCACGGACAGGGCCGGAATGAAAAACTGTTTTTT
TRBD1	TRBV5-1	TRBJ1-1	once	CASSYGTGMNTEAFF	TGCGCCAGCAGCTACGGGACAGGGATGAACACTGAAGCTTTCTTT
NA	TRBV30	TRBJ1-5	NA	CACEQGINQPQHF	TGTGCCTGTGAACAGGGAATCAATCAGCCCCAGCATTTT
NA	TRBV28	TRBJ2-3	once	CASSLLVGRSTDTQYF	TGTGCCAGCAGTTTACTTGTCGGGAGAAGCACAGATACGCAGTATTTT
TRBD2	TRBV28	TRBJ2-7	NA	CASSLLGLAGEGKYEQYF	TGTGCCAGCAGTTTGCTCGGACTAGCGGGGGAGGGGAAGTACGAGCAGTACTTC
NA	TRBV15	TRBJ2-5	NA	CATGERDLGKETQYF	TGTGCCACTGGGGAGAGGGACTTAGGTAAAGAGACCCAGTACTTC
NA	TRBV5-1	TRBJ2-3	once	CASSSKGDHTDTQYF	TGCGCCAGCAGCTCCAAGGGGGATCACACAGATACGCAGTATTTT
NA	TRBV7-6	TRBJ1-3	NA	CASSLGTYSGNTIYF	TGTGCCAGCAGCTTAGGAACTTACTCTGGAAACACCATATATTTT
TRBD2	TRBV7-2	TRBJ2-7	NA	CASSLGTSGGGYEQYF	TGTGCCAGCAGCCTGGGGACTAGCGGGGGTGGTTACGAGCAGTACTTC
NA	TRBV5-4	TRBJ2-2	NA	CASSRSSAVTGELFF	TGTGCCAGCAGCCGGAGCTCCGCGGTCACCGGGGAGCTGTTTTTT
NA	TRBV30	TRBJ2-7	NA	CAWTVGGRQSYEQYF	TGTGCCTGGACCGTGGGGGGAAGGCAGTCCTACGAGCAGTACTTC
TRBD1	TRBV5-1	TRBJ2-5	NA	CASSSGQGEETQYF	TGCGCCAGCAGCTCGGGACAGGGAGAAGAGACCCAGTACTTC
TRBD2	TRBV28	TRBJ2-7	NA	CASSLFGTAGGNNYEQYF	TGTGCCAGCAGTTTATTTGGTACGGCGGGAGGGAATAACTACGAGCAGTACTTC
NA	TRBV7-9	TRBJ1-2	NA	CASSLAEGVSYGYTF	TGTGCCAGCAGCTTAGCGGAGGGCGTGAGCTATGGCTACACCTTC
TRBD1	TRBV9	TRBJ2-2	NA	CASNTGTGTGELFF	TGTGCCAGCAACACCGGGACAGGGACCGGGGAGCTGTTTTTT
TRBD2	TRBV9	TRBJ2-7	NA	CASSPGGSYEQYF	TGTGCCAGCTCCCCGGGGGGTTCGTACGAGCAGTACTTT
NA	TRBV6-6	TRBJ2-2	NA	CASSYSGYTGELFF	TGTGCCAGCAGTTACAGCGGGTACACCGGGGAGCTGTTTTTT
NA	TRBV28	TRBJ2-5	NA	CASSLADQTQYF	TGTGCCAGCAGTTTAGCAGATCAGACCCAGTACTTC
NA	TRBV7-3	TRBJ2-1	NA	CASSPLRVRGTYNEQFF	TGTGCCAGCAGCCCGCTCCGGGTGCGGGGAACCTACAATGAGCAGTTCTTC
TRBD2	TRBV28	TRBJ2-3	NA	CASSWGGSYVSNTQYF	TGTGCCAGCAGCTGGGGGGGGTCGTACGTATCTAATACGCAGTATTTT
NA	TRBV28	TRBJ1-1	NA	CASSLGATVLTEAFF	TGTGCCAGCAGTTTAGGGGCCACGGTGCTCACTGAAGCTTTCTTT
TRBD1	TRBV5-8	TRBJ1-1	NA	CAGDSTEAFF	TGTGCCGGGGACAGCACTGAAGCTTTCTTT